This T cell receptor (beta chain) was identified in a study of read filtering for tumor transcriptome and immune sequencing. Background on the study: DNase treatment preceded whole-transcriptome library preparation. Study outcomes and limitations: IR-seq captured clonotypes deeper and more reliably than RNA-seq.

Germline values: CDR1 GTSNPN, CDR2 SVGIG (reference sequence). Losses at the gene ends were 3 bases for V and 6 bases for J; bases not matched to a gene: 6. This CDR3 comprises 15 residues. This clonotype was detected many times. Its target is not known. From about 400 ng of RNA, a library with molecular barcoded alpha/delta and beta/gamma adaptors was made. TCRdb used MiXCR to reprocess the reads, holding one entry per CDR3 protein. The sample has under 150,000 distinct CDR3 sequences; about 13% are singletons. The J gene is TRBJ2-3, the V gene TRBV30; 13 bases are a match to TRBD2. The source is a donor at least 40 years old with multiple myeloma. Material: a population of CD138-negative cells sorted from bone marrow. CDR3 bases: TGTGCCTGGAGCCTAGGACTAGCGGGAGAGGATACGCAGTATTTT. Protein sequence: CAWSLGLAGEDTQYF.